This T cell receptor beta chain was sequenced for a study of T-cell reconstitution after alpha-beta-depleted transplantation in children. This clonotype appeared a few times. Its antigen is unknown. CDR3 length: 16 residues. Per the germline V gene, CDR1 is MDHEN and CDR2 is SYDVKM. J lost 1 base, V lost 6 bases, and 10 bases had no gene match. Unique molecular identifiers were incorporated when the TCRbeta library was constructed. One entry per CDR3 protein results from TCRdb running MiXCR on the PCR reads. Of under 150,000 distinct CDR3 sequences detected, approximately 8.7% appear once; the ten largest clones hold about 25%. Study-wide findings and caveats: In patients about two months after transplant, alpha-beta T cells reportedly arose from several hundred expanded graft clones.

The source was PBMCs, mostly from graft donor cells, collected 180 days after TCRalphabeta/CD19-depleted stem cell transplant. The clonotype originates from a girl in the first two years of life who had a stem cell transplant for combined immunodeficiency, so the T cells may come from the graft donor. The chain uses TRBV28 and TRBJ2-5; TRBD1 matches 8 bases. The CDR3 spells CASSPLDRVVQETQYF. The DNA for the CDR3 is TGTGCCAGCAGCCCCCTGGACAGGGTTGTCCAAGAGACCCAGTACTTC.